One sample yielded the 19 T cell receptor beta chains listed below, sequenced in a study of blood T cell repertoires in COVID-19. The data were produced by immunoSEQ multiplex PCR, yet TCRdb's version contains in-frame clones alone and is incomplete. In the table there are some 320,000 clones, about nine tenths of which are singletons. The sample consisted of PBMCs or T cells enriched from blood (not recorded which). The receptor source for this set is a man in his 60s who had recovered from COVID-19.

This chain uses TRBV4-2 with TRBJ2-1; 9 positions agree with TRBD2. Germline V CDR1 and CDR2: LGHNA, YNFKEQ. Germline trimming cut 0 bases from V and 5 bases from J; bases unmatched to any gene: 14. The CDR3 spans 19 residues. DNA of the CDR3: TGTGCCAGCAGCCAAGAAACTTATCTTGAAGCGGGGGGAAACAATGAGCAGTTCTTC. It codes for CASSQETYLEAGGNNEQFF.

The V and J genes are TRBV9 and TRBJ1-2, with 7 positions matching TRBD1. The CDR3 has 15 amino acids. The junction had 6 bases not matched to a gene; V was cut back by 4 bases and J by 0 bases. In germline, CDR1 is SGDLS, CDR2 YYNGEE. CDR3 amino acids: CASSTQGIANYGYTF. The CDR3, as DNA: TGTGCCAGCAGCACACAGGGGATAGCTAACTATGGCTACACCTTC.

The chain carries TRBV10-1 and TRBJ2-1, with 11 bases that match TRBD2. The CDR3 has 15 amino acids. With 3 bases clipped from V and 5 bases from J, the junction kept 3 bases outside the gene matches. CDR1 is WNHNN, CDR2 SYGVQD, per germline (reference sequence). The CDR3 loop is CASSDLLAGDNEQFF. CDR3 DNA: TGCGCCAGCAGTGACTTACTAGCGGGAGACAATGAGCAGTTCTTC.

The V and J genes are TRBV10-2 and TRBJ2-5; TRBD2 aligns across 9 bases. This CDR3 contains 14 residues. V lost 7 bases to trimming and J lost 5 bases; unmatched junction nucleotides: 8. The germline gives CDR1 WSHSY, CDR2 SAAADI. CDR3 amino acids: CASTRLAAWETQYF. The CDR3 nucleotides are TGCGCCAGCACCAGACTAGCGGCTTGGGAGACCCAGTACTTC.

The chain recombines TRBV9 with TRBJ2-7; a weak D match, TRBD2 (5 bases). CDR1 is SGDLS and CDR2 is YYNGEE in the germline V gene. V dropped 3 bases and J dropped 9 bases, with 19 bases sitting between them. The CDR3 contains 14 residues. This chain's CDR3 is CASSAGRRESVQYF. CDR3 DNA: TGTGCCAGCAGCGCCGGACGTAGGGAGTCGGTGCAGTACTTC.

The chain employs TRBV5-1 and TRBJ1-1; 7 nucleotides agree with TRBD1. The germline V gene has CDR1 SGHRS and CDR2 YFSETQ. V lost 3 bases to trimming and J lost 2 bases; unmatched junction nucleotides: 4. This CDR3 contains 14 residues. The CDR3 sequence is CASSWDSPNTEAFF. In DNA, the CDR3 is TGCGCCAGCAGCTGGGACAGCCCTAACACTGAAGCTTTCTTT.

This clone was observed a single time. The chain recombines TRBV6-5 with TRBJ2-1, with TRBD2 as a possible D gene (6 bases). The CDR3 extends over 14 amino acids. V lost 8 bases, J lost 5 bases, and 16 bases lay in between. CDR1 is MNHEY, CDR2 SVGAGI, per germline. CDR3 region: CASGRPGDDNEQFF. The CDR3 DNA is TGTGCCAGCGGACGACCGGGGGATGACAATGAGCAGTTCTTC.

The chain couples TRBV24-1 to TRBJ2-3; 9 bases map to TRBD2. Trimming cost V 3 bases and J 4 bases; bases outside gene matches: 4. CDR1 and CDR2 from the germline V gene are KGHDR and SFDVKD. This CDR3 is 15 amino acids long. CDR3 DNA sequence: TGTGCCACCAGTGATGGCGGGAGGGCCGCAGATACGCAGTATTTT. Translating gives CATSDGGRAADTQYF.

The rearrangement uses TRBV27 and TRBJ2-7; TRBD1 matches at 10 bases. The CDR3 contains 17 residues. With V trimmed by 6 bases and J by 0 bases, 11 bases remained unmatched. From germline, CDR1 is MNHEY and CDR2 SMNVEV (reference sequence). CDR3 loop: CASRSGTGDSLSYEQYF. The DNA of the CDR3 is TGTGCCAGCAGATCCGGGACAGGGGACTCTCTCTCCTACGAGCAGTACTTC.

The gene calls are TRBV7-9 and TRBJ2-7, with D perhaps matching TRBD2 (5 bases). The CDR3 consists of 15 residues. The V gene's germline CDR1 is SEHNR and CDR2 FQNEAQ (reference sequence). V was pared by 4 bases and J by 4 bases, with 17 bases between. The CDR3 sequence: CASSSPPPGLYEQYF. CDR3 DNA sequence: TGTGCCAGCAGCTCCCCTCCTCCGGGATTATACGAGCAGTACTTC.

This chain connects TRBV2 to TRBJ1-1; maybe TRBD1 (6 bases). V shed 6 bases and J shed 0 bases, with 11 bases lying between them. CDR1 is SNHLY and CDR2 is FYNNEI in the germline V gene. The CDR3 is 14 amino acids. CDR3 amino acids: CASRAPGVNTEAFF. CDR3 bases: TGTGCCAGCAGGGCTCCAGGGGTGAACACTGAAGCTTTCTTT.

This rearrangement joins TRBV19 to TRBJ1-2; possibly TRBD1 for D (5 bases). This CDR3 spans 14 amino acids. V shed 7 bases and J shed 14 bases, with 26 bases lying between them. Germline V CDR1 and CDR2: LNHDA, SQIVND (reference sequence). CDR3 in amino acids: CASTLDSSQGWITF. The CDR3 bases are TGTGCCAGTACCCTAGACAGCTCCCAGGGATGGATTACCTTC.

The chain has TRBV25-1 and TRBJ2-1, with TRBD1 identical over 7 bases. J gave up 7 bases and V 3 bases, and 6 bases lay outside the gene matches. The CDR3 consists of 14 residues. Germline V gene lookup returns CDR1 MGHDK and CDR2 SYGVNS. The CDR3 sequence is CASSEDRRINEQFF. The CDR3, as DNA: TGTGCCAGCAGTGAGGACAGGAGGATTAATGAGCAGTTCTTC. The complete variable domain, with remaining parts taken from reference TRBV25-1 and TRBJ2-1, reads EADIYQTPRYLVIGTGKKITLECSQTMGHDKMYWYQQDPGMELHLIHYSYGVNSTEKGDLSSESTVSRIRTEHFPLTLESARPSHTSQYLCASSEDRRINEQFFGPGTRLTVL.

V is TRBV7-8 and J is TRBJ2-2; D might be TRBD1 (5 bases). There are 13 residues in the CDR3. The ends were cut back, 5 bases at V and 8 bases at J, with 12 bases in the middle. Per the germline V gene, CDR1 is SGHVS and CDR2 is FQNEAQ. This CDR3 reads CASSRAGKGELFF. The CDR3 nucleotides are TGTGCCAGCAGCCGCGCAGGGAAGGGGGAGCTGTTTTTT.

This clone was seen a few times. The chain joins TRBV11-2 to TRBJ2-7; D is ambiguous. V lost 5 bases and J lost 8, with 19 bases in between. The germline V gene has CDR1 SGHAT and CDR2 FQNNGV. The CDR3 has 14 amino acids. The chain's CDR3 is CASSPLASPVQQYF. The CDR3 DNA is TGTGCCAGCAGCCCTCTGGCATCACCAGTCCAGCAGTACTTC.

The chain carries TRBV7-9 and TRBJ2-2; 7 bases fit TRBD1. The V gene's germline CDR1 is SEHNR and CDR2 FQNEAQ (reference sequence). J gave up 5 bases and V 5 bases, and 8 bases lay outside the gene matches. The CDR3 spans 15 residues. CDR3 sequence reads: CASSVRTGWTGELFF. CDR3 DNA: TGTGCCAGCAGCGTACGGACAGGTTGGACCGGGGAGCTGTTTTTT.

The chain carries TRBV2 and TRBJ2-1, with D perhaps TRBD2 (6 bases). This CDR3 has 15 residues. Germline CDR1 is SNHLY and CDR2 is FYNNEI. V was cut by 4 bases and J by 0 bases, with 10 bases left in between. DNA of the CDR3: TGTGCCAGCAGTGGGCCCGGGAGCTCCTACAATGAGCAGTTCTTC. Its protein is CASSGPGSSYNEQFF.

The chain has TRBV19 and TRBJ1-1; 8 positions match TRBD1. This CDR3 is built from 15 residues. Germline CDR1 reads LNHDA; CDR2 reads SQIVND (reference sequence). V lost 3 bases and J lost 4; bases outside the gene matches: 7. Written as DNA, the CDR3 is TGTGCCAGTAGTATGTTTTCAGGGGGCGGCACTGAAGCTTTCTTT. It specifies CASSMFSGGGTEAFF. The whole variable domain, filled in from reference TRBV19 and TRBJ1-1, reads DGGITQSPKYLFRKEGQNVTLSCEQNLNHDAMYWYRQDPGQGLRLIYYSQIVNDFQKGDIAEGYSVSREKKESFPLTVTSAQKNPTAFYLCASSMFSGGGTEAFFGQGTRLTVV.

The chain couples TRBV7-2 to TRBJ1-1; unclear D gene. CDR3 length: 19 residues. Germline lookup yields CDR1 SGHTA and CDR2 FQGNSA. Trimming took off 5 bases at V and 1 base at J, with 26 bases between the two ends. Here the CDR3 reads CASSPRSAQVGRRNTEAFF. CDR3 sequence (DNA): TGTGCCAGCAGCCCGAGGAGTGCCCAAGTGGGGAGGAGGAACACTGAAGCTTTCTTT.